This TCR beta chain came from a study of cytotoxic CD8 clonotypes in ibrutinib-treated CLL. Study background: On average, each sample had 255,043 productive templates and approximately 89,000 productive rearrangements.

Assay used: immunoSEQ multiplex PCR; TCRdb lists only in-frame clones, some missing. The data hold approximately 330,000 clones, with approximately 80% observed a single time. CDR1 is WSHSY and CDR2 is SAAADI in the germline V gene. The CDR3 consists of 14 residues. V lost 5 bases and J lost 4; bases outside the gene matches: 4. This specimen was PBMCs, taken before ibrutinib treatment. The sequence was collected from a human donor with chronic lymphocytic leukemia. V usage is TRBV10-2 and J usage is TRBJ2-3; 9 bases match TRBD2. The CDR3 protein is CASSLAGVSDTQYF. The CDR3 DNA is TGCGCCAGCAGTTTAGCGGGAGTCTCAGATACGCAGTATTTT.